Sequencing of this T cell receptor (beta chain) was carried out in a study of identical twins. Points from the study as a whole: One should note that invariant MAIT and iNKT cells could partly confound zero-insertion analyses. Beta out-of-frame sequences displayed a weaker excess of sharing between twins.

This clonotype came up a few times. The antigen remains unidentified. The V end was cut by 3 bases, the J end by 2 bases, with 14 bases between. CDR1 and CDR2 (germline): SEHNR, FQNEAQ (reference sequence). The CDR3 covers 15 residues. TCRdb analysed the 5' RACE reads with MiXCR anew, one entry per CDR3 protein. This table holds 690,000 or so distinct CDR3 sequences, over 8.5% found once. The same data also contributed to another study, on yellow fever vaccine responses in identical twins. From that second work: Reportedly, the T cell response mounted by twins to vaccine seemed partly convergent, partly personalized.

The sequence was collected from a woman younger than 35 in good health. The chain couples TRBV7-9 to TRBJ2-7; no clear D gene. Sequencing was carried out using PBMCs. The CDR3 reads CASSFIPGPAYEQYF. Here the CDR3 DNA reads TGTGCCAGCAGCTTTATTCCAGGACCCGCCTACGAGCAGTACTTC.